This T cell receptor (beta chain) was captured in a study of CD8+CD57+ T cells in acquired aplastic anemia. Study-level information: The sorted CD4+ and CD8+ cells yielded an average approximately 3 ug of DNA.

Germline assignment: CDR1 LNHDA and CDR2 SQIVND (reference sequence). V was pared by 0 bases and J by 13 bases, with 12 bases between. The CDR3 contains 13 residues. The template used for profiling TCR beta VDJ and CDR3 was genomic DNA. TCRdb independently ran MiXCR on the reads; one entry per CDR3 protein. The repertoire consists of 80,000 to 100,000 distinct CDR3 sequences, with around 70% occurring once and the leading ten covering approximately 65%. Patients included in sequencing had previously demonstrated CD8+CD57+ cell expansion by flow cytometry. Sequenced sample: sorted CD4+, CD8+, or CD8+CD57+ T cells (not recorded which) from PBMCs. V usage is TRBV19 and J usage is TRBJ1-4; D is uncertain. The clonotype was recovered from a human donor with aplastic anemia. The CDR3 DNA follows: TGTGCCAGTAGTATAGATATTGGCGGCAGACTGTTTTTT. Residues: CASSIDIGGRLFF.